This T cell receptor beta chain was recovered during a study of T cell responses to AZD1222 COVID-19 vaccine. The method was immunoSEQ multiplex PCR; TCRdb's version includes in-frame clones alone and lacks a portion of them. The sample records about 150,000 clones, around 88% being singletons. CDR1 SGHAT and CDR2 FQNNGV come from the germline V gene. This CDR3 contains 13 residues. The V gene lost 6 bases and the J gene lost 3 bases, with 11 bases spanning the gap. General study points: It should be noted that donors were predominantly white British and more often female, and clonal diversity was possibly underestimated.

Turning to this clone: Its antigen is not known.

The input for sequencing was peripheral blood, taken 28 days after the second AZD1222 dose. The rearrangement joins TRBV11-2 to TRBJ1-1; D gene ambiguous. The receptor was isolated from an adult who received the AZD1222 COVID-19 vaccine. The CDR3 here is CASSPDVDTEAFF. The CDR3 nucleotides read TGTGCCAGCAGTCCGGATGTCGACACTGAAGCTTTCTTT.